Following are 25 T cell receptor beta chains from one sample sequenced in a study of early T cells in non-severe SARS-CoV-2 infection. TCRdb re-derived calls from the 5' RACE reads in MiXCR, one entry per CDR3 protein. This table has tens of thousands of distinct CDR3 sequences, around 12% appearing once. Sequenced material: whole blood. The receptors were gathered from an adult who was a healthcare worker with PCR-confirmed SARS-CoV-2 infection or an uninfected control (not recorded which).

The sample holds many counts of this clonotype. V and J are TRBV2 and TRBJ2-1; TRBD2 matches 11 bases. This CDR3 has 15 amino acids. Trimming removed 6 bases from V and 6 bases from J; junction bases left unmatched: 7. The germline gives CDR1 SNHLY, CDR2 FYNNEI. The DNA of the CDR3 is TGTGCCAGCAGCTTACTAGCGGGAGTTATCAATGAGCAGTTCTTC. This translates into CASSLLAGVINEQFF.

In its sample, this clonotype was seen a few times. The chain combines TRBV7-8 with TRBJ2-2; 11 nucleotides agree with TRBD2. The length of the CDR3 is 16 residues. Losses at the gene ends were 6 bases for V and 4 bases for J; bases not matched to a gene: 7. Germline CDR1 reads SGHVS; CDR2 reads FQNEAQ. This chain's CDR3 is CASRTTSGSFTGELFF. CDR3 DNA sequence: TGTGCCAGCAGGACCACTAGCGGGAGTTTCACCGGGGAGCTGTTTTTT. The whole variable domain, filled in from reference TRBV7-8 and TRBJ2-2, reads GAGVSQSPRYKVAKRGQDVALRCDPISGHVSLFWYQQALGQGPEFLTYFQNEAQLDKSGLPSDRFFAERPEGSVSTLKIQRTQQEDSAVYLCASRTTSGSFTGELFFGEGSRLTVL.

This clonotype came up a few times. The gene calls are TRBV7-6 and TRBJ2-5; unclear D gene. Trimming pared 3 bases from V and 0 bases from J, leaving 11 bases between. The germline V gene encodes CDR1 SGHVS and CDR2 FNYEAQ. This CDR3 contains 15 residues. The DNA for the CDR3 is TGTGCCAGCAGCTTTGGCATTCAGGACCAAGAGACCCAGTACTTC. This encodes CASSFGIQDQETQYF.

This clonotype was seen ten or more times. DNA for the CDR3: TGTGCCAGCGGACGGACTAGCGGGGGCTCCTACGAGCAGTACTTC. Encoded protein: CASGRTSGGSYEQYF. The chain employs TRBV28 and TRBJ2-7, with 13 bases that match TRBD2. Looked up from germline, CDR1 is MDHEN and CDR2 is SYDVKM. The CDR3 runs to 15 residues. The V gene end was trimmed by 8 bases and the J gene end by 0 bases; junction bases not matched to a gene: 4.

The rearrangement joins TRBV11-2 to TRBJ2-5, with a weak D call TRBD1 (6 bases). Germline CDR1 reads SGHAT; CDR2 reads FQNNGV. Trimming removed 5 bases from V and 5 bases from J, with 12 bases in between. The CDR3 length is 13 residues. The CDR3 sequence: CASSQGRRETQYF. In DNA, the CDR3 is TGTGCCAGCAGCCAGGGGAGACGGGAGACCCAGTACTTC. Using reference TRBV11-2 and TRBJ2-5 for the parts outside the CDR3, the full variable domain is EAGVAQSPRYKIIEKRQSVAFWCNPISGHATLYWYQQILGQGPKLLIQFQNNGVVDDSQLPKDRFSAERLKGVDSTLKIQPAKLEDSAVYLCASSQGRRETQYFGPGTRLLVL.

This clonotype was counted at least ten times. The chain recombines TRBV6-6 with TRBJ1-5, with TRBD1 identical over 7 bases. The CDR3 length is 14 residues. Losses at the gene ends were 4 bases for V and 4 bases for J; bases not matched to a gene: 4. Germline CDR1 MNHNY, CDR2 SVGAGI (reference sequence). CDR3 bases: TGTGCCAGCAGTTTCGGGACAGAAAATCAGCCCCAGCATTTT. Amino acid sequence: CASSFGTENQPQHF.

V usage is TRBV2 and J usage is TRBJ2-4, with a tentative D call TRBD1 (5 bases). This CDR3 comprises 16 residues. Germline-derived CDR1 and CDR2 are SNHLY and FYNNEI. Trimming cost V 4 bases and J 3 bases, with 16 bases left between them. The CDR3 DNA reads TGTGCCAGCAGTGTGCAAGGGGTTTTGGGCAAAAACATTCAGTACTTC. It is translated as CASSVQGVLGKNIQYF.

This clonotype was observed a single time. The J gene is TRBJ2-2, the V gene TRBV13; no definite D call. CDR3 length equals 14 residues. Trimming removed 3 bases from V and 6 bases from J, with 11 bases in between. Per germline, CDR1 PRHDT and CDR2 FYEKMQ (reference sequence). CDR3 in DNA: TGTGCCAGCAGCTTTCAAGTTGGCGCCGGGGAGCTGTTTTTT. This sequence encodes CASSFQVGAGELFF.

This clonotype has only a few counts. The chain links TRBV29-1 to TRBJ2-5, with 10 bases matching TRBD2. After removal of 6 bases from V and 4 bases from J, the junction contained 5 bases not matched to a gene. CDR1 SQVTM and CDR2 ANQGSEA come from the germline V gene. This CDR3 is built from 13 residues. CDR3 loop: CSVRTSGRETQYF. The CDR3 DNA reads as TGCAGCGTAAGGACTAGCGGAAGAGAGACCCAGTACTTC.

The chain recombines TRBV2 with TRBJ2-5, with 7 positions matching TRBD1. This CDR3 contains 13 residues. V dropped 6 bases and J dropped 6; count of bases not matched to a gene: 7. Germline V gene sequence: CDR1 SNHLY, CDR2 FYNNEI. CDR3 DNA: TGTGCCAGCAGAACAGGGGATGGGAAGACCCAGTACTTC. Protein: CASRTGDGKTQYF.

At least ten counts were recorded for this clonotype. This chain links TRBV21-1 with TRBJ2-7; whether TRBD1, the table's D call, matches the DNA was not checked. TRBV21-1 corresponds to a pseudogene. This CDR3 region has 13 residues. In DNA, the CDR3 is TGTGCCAGCAAAACCCGGGGAGCCTACGAGCAGTACTTC. Amino acids: CASKTRGAYEQYF.

The count of this clonotype is one. This rearrangement joins TRBV7-9 to TRBJ1-2; weak D call: TRBD1 (6 bases). The CDR3 totals 11 residues. Germline V CDR1 and CDR2: SEHNR, FQNEAQ (reference sequence). Trimming removed 8 bases from V and 10 bases from J, with 14 bases in between. CDR3 residues: CASRGGLDYTF. DNA for the CDR3: TGTGCCAGCCGCGGGGGCTTGGACTACACCTTC.

DNA for the CDR3: TGTGCCAGCAGCTCAGGACAGGGTAACACTGAAGCTTTCTTT. The encoded protein is CASSSGQGNTEAFF. The chain carries TRBV28 and TRBJ1-1, with 8 bases fitting TRBD1. With V trimmed by 6 bases and J by 2 bases, 5 bases remained unmatched. In germline, CDR1 is MDHEN, CDR2 SYDVKM. The CDR3 runs 14 residues.

This clonotype has only a few counts. The rearrangement links TRBV18 to TRBJ2-7, with TRBD2 as a possible D gene (5 bases). Trimming took off 3 bases at V and 5 bases at J, with 11 bases between the two ends. Germline V gives CDR1 KGHSH, CDR2 LQKENI. The CDR3 contains 13 residues. The chain's CDR3 is CASSPTRGNEQYF. CDR3 nucleotide sequence: TGTGCCAGCTCACCGACGAGAGGGAACGAGCAGTACTTC. Based on the CDR3 plus reference TRBV18 and TRBJ2-7, the full variable domain is NAGVMQNPRHLVRRRGQEARLRCSPMKGHSHVYWYRQLPEEGLKFMVYLQKENIIDESGMPKERFSAEFPKEGPSILRIQQVVRGDSAAYFCASSPTRGNEQYFGPGTRLTVT.

V usage is TRBV11-2 and J usage is TRBJ2-3; D is ambiguous. Germline V gene lookup returns CDR1 SGHAT and CDR2 FQNNGV. There are 14 residues in the CDR3. Trimming cost V 2 bases and J 9 bases, with 15 bases left between them. Here the CDR3 DNA reads TGTGCCAGCAGCTTAAGCCAGTCACACCGAACGCAGTATTTT. Translated, it gives CASSLSQSHRTQYF.

This clonotype was seen a handful of times. The J gene is TRBJ2-7, the V gene TRBV29-1, with D perhaps matching TRBD1 or TRBD2 (5 bases each). Trimming removed 0 bases from V and 3 bases from J, with 12 bases in between. Germline assignment: CDR1 SQVTM and CDR2 ANQGSEA. CDR3 size: 14 residues. DNA for the CDR3: TGCAGCGTTGAAGATAGCGAGGGGAGCTACGAGCAGTACTTC. This encodes CSVEDSEGSYEQYF.

This clonotype has at least ten counts. The chain employs TRBV9 and TRBJ2-2; TRBD1 agrees at 8 bases. V lost 4 bases and J lost 6; bases outside the gene matches: 8. There are 15 residues in the CDR3. CDR1 and CDR2 (germline): SGDLS, YYNGEE. The CDR3 reads CASSPKTGVAGELFF. DNA of the CDR3: TGTGCCAGCAGCCCAAAGACAGGGGTAGCCGGGGAGCTGTTTTTT. Looking up the rest from reference TRBV9 and TRBJ2-2 gives the full variable domain: DSGVTQTPKHLITATGQRVTLRCSPRSGDLSVYWYQQSLDQGLQFLIQYYNGEERAKGNILERFSAQQFPDLHSELNLSSLELGDSALYFCASSPKTGVAGELFFGEGSRLTVL.

This clonotype was picked up a small number of times. The rearrangement joins TRBV28 to TRBJ2-7; 7 positions agree with TRBD2. The V segment lost 3 bases and the J segment 1 base; nucleotides outside the gene matches: 12. From germline, CDR1 is MDHEN and CDR2 SYDVKM. The CDR3 sequence is 17 residues long. CDR3 region: CASSFRGAGEKSYEQYF. The CDR3 nucleotides are TGTGCCAGCAGTTTCCGAGGGGCGGGAGAGAAGTCCTACGAGCAGTACTTC.

This clonotype was observed a handful of times. The chain carries TRBV20-1 and TRBJ2-3; a possible D gene is TRBD2 (6 bases). Looked up from germline, CDR1 is DFQATT and CDR2 is SNEGSKA (reference sequence). The ends were cut back, 6 bases at V and 6 bases at J, with 22 bases in the middle. This CDR3 is 15 amino acids long. The CDR3 region is CSAQAGSLAADTQYF. CDR3 bases: TGCAGTGCCCAGGCGGGGAGTCTAGCCGCGGATACGCAGTATTTT.

This clonotype has only a few counts. J is TRBJ2-7 and V is TRBV14; D not resolved. The CDR3 length is 14 residues. The V gene's germline CDR1 is SGHDN and CDR2 FVKESK. Trimming removed 7 bases from V and 3 bases from J, with 16 bases in between. The CDR3 DNA follows: TGTGCCAGCAACCCCACCGGTGTTAGCTACGAGCAGTACTTC. It is translated as CASNPTGVSYEQYF.

This clonotype was seen at least ten times. V usage is TRBV30 and J usage is TRBJ2-2; TRBD1 matches at 7 bases. There are 19 residues in the CDR3. In germline, CDR1 is GTSNPN, CDR2 SVGIG (reference sequence). Unmatched junction bases numbered 14, after V lost 0 bases and J lost 1 base. CDR3 sequence (DNA): TGTGCCTGGAGTGTACCGCGGAGACAGGGACCCCTGAACACCGGGGAGCTGTTTTTT. This encodes CAWSVPRRQGPLNTGELFF.

This clonotype was picked up many times. The J gene is TRBJ1-6, the V gene TRBV6-5; D ambiguous. The germline V gene has CDR1 MNHEY and CDR2 SVGAGI. Trimming took off 0 bases at V and 9 bases at J, with 6 bases between the two ends. The CDR3 runs 13 residues. The CDR3: CASSYSVFSPLHF. Here the CDR3 DNA reads TGTGCCAGCAGTTACTCTGTGTTTTCACCCCTCCACTTT.

The chain couples TRBV5-5 to TRBJ2-3; D remains ambiguous. The V end was cut by 4 bases, the J end by 2 bases, with 17 bases between. CDR1 SGHKS and CDR2 YYEKEE come from the germline V gene (reference sequence). The CDR3 loop spans 16 amino acids. CDR3 sequence reads: CASSLVPRGTTDTQYF. CDR3 bases: TGTGCCAGCAGCCTGGTGCCTAGAGGCACCACAGATACGCAGTATTTT.

The rearrangement links TRBV29-1 to TRBJ2-5; no clear D. The CDR3 totals 14 residues. Trimming took 3 bases from V and 0 from J, leaving 11 bases between them. In germline, CDR1 is SQVTM, CDR2 ANQGSEA. CDR3 region: CSVEIFSNQETQYF. The CDR3 DNA reads TGCAGCGTTGAGATATTCTCGAACCAAGAGACCCAGTACTTC. Using reference TRBV29-1 and TRBJ2-5 for the parts outside the CDR3, the full variable domain is SAVISQKPSRDICQRGTSLTIQCQVDSQVTMMFWYRQQPGQSLTLIATANQGSEATYESGFVIDKFPISRPNLTFSTLTVSNMSPEDSSIYLCSVEIFSNQETQYFGPGTRLLVL.

The chain is built from TRBV6-2 or TRBV6-3 and TRBJ2-2; 12 nucleotides align to TRBD1. V gave up 6 bases and J gave up 3 bases; unmatched junction bases: 5. The CDR3 sequence is 16 residues long. Germline V gene data show CDR1 as MNHEY and CDR2 as SVGEGT. The CDR3 protein is CASSRGQGAHTGELFF. The CDR3 DNA reads TGTGCCAGCAGCCGGGGACAGGGGGCGCACACCGGGGAGCTGTTTTTT.